The 10 T cell receptor beta chains listed next were all sequenced from one sample in a study of control samples from healthy donors and cancer patients (dated by TCRdb to about 2020). The protocol used for the library was the immunoSEQ multiplex PCR assay. TCRdb provides this immuneACCESS table in a form limited to in-frame rearrangements. Some clones are lacking; in checked studies, under half of them reflect an unresolved V gene, and why the rest are absent is not known. The sample table shows about 180,000 clones, and nearly 90% are seen once. Jointly, the top ten make up over 1.1% of the sample. The sequenced sample consisted of blood. These receptors were taken from a woman between 45 and 60 years old in good health.

The chain joins TRBV5-4 to TRBJ2-3, with TRBD2 matching 7 bases. J gave up 2 bases and V 4 bases, and 10 bases lay outside the gene matches. The CDR3 has 16 residues. CDR1 is SGHNT and CDR2 is YYREEE in the germline V gene (reference sequence). For the CDR3, the DNA is TGTGCCAGCAGCCCCATGTCGGGAGGACTCACAGATACGCAGTATTTT. Protein product: CASSPMSGGLTDTQYF.

CDR3: CASRRDRDEQYF. CDR3 nucleotide sequence: TGCGCCAGCAGACGGGACCGGGACGAGCAGTACTTC. The chain couples TRBV5-1 to TRBJ2-7; TRBD1 or TRBD2 may be the D gene (5 bases each). CDR3 length equals 12 residues. CDR1 SGHRS and CDR2 YFSETQ come from the germline V gene. Deletions cut 5 bases from V and 5 bases from J, with 11 bases between.

This chain uses TRBV7-9 with TRBJ2-1; perhaps TRBD1 as D (5 bases). CDR3 length equals 15 residues. Trimming took off 7 bases at V and 6 bases at J, with 19 bases between the two ends. CDR1 is SEHNR, CDR2 FQNEAQ, per germline (reference sequence). The CDR3 nucleotides are TGTGCCAGCACCCTTGGGGCTCTTACCGCCAATGAGCAGTTCTTC. Translation: CASTLGALTANEQFF.

V and J are TRBV6-6 and TRBJ2-1; a possible D gene is TRBD1 (5 bases). CDR1 and CDR2 from the germline V gene are MNHNY and SVGAGI (reference sequence). With 2 bases removed from V and 6 bases from J, the gap between germline ends came to 8 bases. This CDR3 is built from 13 residues. The DNA of the CDR3 is TGTGCCAGCAGTTACCGAAGGGGCAATGAGCAGTTCTTC. The encoded protein is CASSYRRGNEQFF.

The chain links TRBV7-2 to TRBJ1-2; the D gene is possibly TRBD1 (6 bases). V was pared by 5 bases and J by 6 bases, with 10 bases between. There are 12 residues in the CDR3. Germline CDR1 SGHTA, CDR2 FQGNSA. The CDR3 nucleotides read TGTGCCAGCAGCCGCGGACAGAATGGCTACACCTTC. Translating it yields CASSRGQNGYTF.

The chain recombines TRBV2 with TRBJ1-3, with TRBD1 matching over 8 bases. Germline trimming cut 5 bases from V and 4 bases from J; bases unmatched to any gene: 7. In germline, CDR1 is SNHLY, CDR2 FYNNEI. CDR3 length equals 15 residues. The CDR3 here is CASSRDRGAGNTIYF. For the CDR3, the DNA is TGTGCCAGCAGTAGAGACAGGGGTGCGGGAAACACCATATATTTT. The complete variable domain, with remaining parts taken from reference TRBV2 and TRBJ1-3, reads EPEVTQTPSHQVTQMGQEVILRCVPISNHLYFYWYRQILGQKVEFLVSFYNNEISEKSEIFDDQFSVERPDGSNFTLKIRSTKLEDSAMYFCASSRDRGAGNTIYFGEGSWLTVV.

The chain uses TRBV4-1 and TRBJ1-3; perhaps TRBD1 as D (5 bases). V lost 3 bases and J lost 2, with 14 bases in between. The CDR3 consists of 16 residues. In germline, CDR1 is MGHRA, CDR2 YSYEKL. CDR3 in amino acids: CASSHIWGETGNTIYF. Written as DNA, the CDR3 is TGCGCCAGCAGCCATATCTGGGGCGAGACTGGAAACACCATATATTTT.

This chain connects TRBV2 to TRBJ1-5; possible D gene TRBD1, 5 bases. CDR1 is SNHLY, CDR2 FYNNEI, per germline. The CDR3 length is 12 residues. V was cut by 7 bases and J by 5 bases, with 9 bases left in between. The CDR3 spells CASKTAHQPQHF. As DNA, the CDR3 is TGTGCCAGCAAGACAGCTCATCAGCCCCAGCATTTT.

The chain links TRBV4-3 to TRBJ2-2; 11 bases align to TRBD2. CDR3 length equals 17 residues. CDR1 is LGHNA and CDR2 is YSLEER in the germline V gene. The V segment lost 8 bases and the J segment 5 bases; nucleotides outside the gene matches: 13. Written as DNA, the CDR3 is TGCGCCAGCGGGGTAGCGGGGGGGCTCGGGTCGACCGGGGAGCTGTTTTTT. Protein sequence: CASGVAGGLGSTGELFF.

The CDR3 bases are TGCGCCAGCAGGCTGGGACTAGCGGGAGGCACAGATACGCAGTATTTT. It specifies CASRLGLAGGTDTQYF. The chain couples TRBV5-1 to TRBJ2-3, with 14 bases fitting TRBD2. Germline values: CDR1 SGHRS, CDR2 YFSETQ. The trim removed 5 bases at V and 1 base at J, leaving 3 bases unmatched. The CDR3 is 16 residues long.